This is a list of T cell receptor beta chains from one sample in a study of cytomegalovirus exposure and HLA in healthy donors. Sequenced by immunoSEQ multiplex PCR; TCRdb stores in-frame clones only, minus some. The sample shows around 100,000 clones, approximately 71% of them seen only once. The sequenced material came from PBMCs. These receptors were obtained from a male donor in good health and CMV-seropositive. Both conserved end residues are part of each CDR3. The D gene is left open where the match is weak. Clone size is not always given. Where it is, it says once, few, many or a class for expanded clones.

clone_size j_call v_call d_call cdr3_aa cdr3_nt
- TRBJ2-7 TRBV6-1 TRBD2 CASSERTSGRLYEQYF TGTGCCAGCAGTGAAAGGACTAGCGGGAGGCTTTACGAGCAGTACTTC
- TRBJ2-2 TRBV6-1 - CASSPTGPGELFF TGTGCCAGCAGCCCGACAGGCCCCGGGGAGCTGTTTTTT
- TRBJ2-7 TRBV6-1 - CASSEAGGEQYF TGTGCCAGCAGTGAAGCCGGGGGCGAGCAGTACTTC
- TRBJ2-2 TRBV9 - CASSVAPYTGELFF TGTGCCAGCAGCGTAGCCCCATACACCGGGGAGCTGTTTTTT
- TRBJ1-1 TRBV9 - CASSAGNSNAEAFF TGTGCCAGCAGCGCCGGGAACAGTAACGCTGAAGCTTTCTTT
- TRBJ2-7 TRBV4-3 - CASSQDQGGSREQYF TGCGCCAGCAGCCAAGATCAAGGGGGTTCAAGAGAGCAGTACTTC
few TRBJ1-2 TRBV6-1 - CASSRDTNNYGYTF TGTGCCAGCAGCAGGGACACCAATAACTATGGCTACACCTTC
few TRBJ1-6 TRBV19 - CASSIISGMDSPLHF TGTGCCAGTAGTATAATCTCGGGGATGGATTCACCCCTCCACTTT
- TRBJ2-7 TRBV4-3 - CASSQGAGIIYEQYF TGCGCCAGCAGCCAAGGGGCGGGCATCATATACGAGCAGTACTTC
- TRBJ2-5 TRBV29-1 TRBD2 CSVGPLGGETQYF TGCAGCGTTGGCCCTTTGGGGGGGGAGACCCAGTACTTC
few TRBJ1-3 TRBV19 - CASGGISGNTIYF TGTGCCAGTGGGGGGATCTCTGGAAACACCATATATTTT
- TRBJ2-7 TRBV6-1 TRBD2 CASSEVSSPGLPYEQYF TGTGCCAGCAGTGAAGTTAGTAGTCCGGGACTACCCTACGAGCAGTACTTC
- TRBJ2-1 TRBV29-1 TRBD1 CSVAGDRRGSAGYNGQFF TGCAGCGTTGCCGGGGACAGGAGAGGCTCGGCTGGTTACAATGGGCAGTTCTTC
- TRBJ2-2 TRBV28 - CASSFSIRTGELFF TGTGCCAGCAGTTTTTCCATACGGACCGGGGAGCTGTTTTTT
- TRBJ2-5 TRBV13 TRBD1 CASSKTGGETQYF TGTGCCAGCAGCAAGACAGGGGGTGAGACCCAGTACTTC
- TRBJ1-2 TRBV6-5 - CASRVDSSYGYTF TGTGCCAGCAGAGTGGACAGCTCTTATGGCTACACCTTC
- TRBJ2-1 TRBV27 TRBD1 CASSLRGQGSYNEQFF TGTGCCAGCAGTTTAAGGGGACAGGGTTCCTACAATGAGCAGTTCTTC
- TRBJ2-1 TRBV9 TRBD1 CASSPGGWGNEQFF TGTGCCAGCAGCCCAGGGGGATGGGGCAATGAGCAGTTCTTC
- TRBJ2-2 TRBV11-3 - CASSTGQGGVGELFF TGTGCCAGCAGCACCGGACAGGGAGGGGTCGGGGAGCTGTTTTTT
- TRBJ2-4 TRBV7-2 - CASSPNRVDIQYF TGTGCCAGCAGTCCTAACAGGGTTGACATTCAGTACTTC
- TRBJ2-1 TRBV27 TRBD2 CASSPTGTSGFYNEQFF TGTGCCAGCAGTCCCACCGGGACTAGCGGGTTTTACAATGAGCAGTTCTTC
- TRBJ2-1 TRBV11-2 - CASSLGSSYNEQFF TGTGCCAGCAGTTTAGGGAGCTCCTACAATGAGCAGTTCTTC
- TRBJ1-2 TRBV7-6 TRBD1 CASSRQGTDGYTF TGTGCCAGCAGCAGACAGGGGACGGATGGCTACACCTTC
- TRBJ1-3 TRBV29-1 - CSASGRSSGNTIYF TGCAGCGCCAGCGGCCGGAGCTCTGGAAACACCATATATTTT
- TRBJ2-1 TRBV28 - CASNTPRDNYNEQFF TGTGCCAGCAACACACCCCGGGACAACTACAATGAGCAGTTCTTC
- TRBJ1-1 TRBV12-5 - CASAREGRTEAFF TGTGCTAGTGCCCGGGAAGGCCGCACTGAAGCTTTCTTT
- TRBJ2-2 TRBV2 - CASRPTGPGELFF TGTGCCAGCAGACCTACAGGCCCCGGGGAGCTGTTTTTT
- TRBJ2-3 TRBV9 TRBD2 CASSIFGLEADTQYF TGTGCCAGCAGCATTTTTGGACTAGAAGCAGATACGCAGTATTTT
- TRBJ2-3 TRBV5-4 TRBD1 CASSSRDRSTDTQYF TGTGCCAGCAGCTCCCGGGACAGAAGCACAGATACGCAGTATTTT